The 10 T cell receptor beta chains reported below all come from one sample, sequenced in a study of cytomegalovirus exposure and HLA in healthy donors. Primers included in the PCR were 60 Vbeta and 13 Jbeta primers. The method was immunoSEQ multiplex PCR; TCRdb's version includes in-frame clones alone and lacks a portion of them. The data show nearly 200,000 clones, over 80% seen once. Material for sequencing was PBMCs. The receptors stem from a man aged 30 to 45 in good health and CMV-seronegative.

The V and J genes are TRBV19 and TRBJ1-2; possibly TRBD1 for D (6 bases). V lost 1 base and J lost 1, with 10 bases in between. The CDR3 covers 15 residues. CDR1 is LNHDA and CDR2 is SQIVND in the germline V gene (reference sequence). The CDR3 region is CASSIAGRGNYGYTF. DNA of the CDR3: TGTGCCAGTAGTATAGCCGGCAGGGGTAACTATGGCTACACCTTC.

The CDR3 DNA is TGTGCCAGCAGTGAATCCCGGCAGGGCTCCGTCTACGAGCAGTACTTC. This translates into CASSESRQGSVYEQYF. The chain uses TRBV25-1 and TRBJ2-7; D might be TRBD1 (5 bases). Trimming pared 1 base from V and 3 bases from J, leaving 16 bases between. CDR3 length: 16 amino acids. Germline values: CDR1 MGHDK, CDR2 SYGVNS.

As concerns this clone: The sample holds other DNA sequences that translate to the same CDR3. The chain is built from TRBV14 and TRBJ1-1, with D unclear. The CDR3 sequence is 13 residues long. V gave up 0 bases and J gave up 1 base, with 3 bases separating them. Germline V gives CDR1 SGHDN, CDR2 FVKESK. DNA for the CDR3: TGTGCCAGCAGCCAAGACAGGAACACTGAAGCTTTCTTT. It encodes CASSQDRNTEAFF.

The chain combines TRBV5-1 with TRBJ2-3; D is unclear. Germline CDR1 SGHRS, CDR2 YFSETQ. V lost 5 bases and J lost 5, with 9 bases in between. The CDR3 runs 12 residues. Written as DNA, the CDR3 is TGCGCCAGCAGATTCGAACTAGATACGCAGTATTTT. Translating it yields CASRFELDTQYF. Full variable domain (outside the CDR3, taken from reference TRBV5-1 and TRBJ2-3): KAGVTQTPRYLIKTRGQQVTLSCSPISGHRSVSWYQQTPGQGLQFLFEYFSETQRNKGNFPGRFSGRQFSNSRSEMNVSTLELGDSALYLCASRFELDTQYFGPGTRLTVL.

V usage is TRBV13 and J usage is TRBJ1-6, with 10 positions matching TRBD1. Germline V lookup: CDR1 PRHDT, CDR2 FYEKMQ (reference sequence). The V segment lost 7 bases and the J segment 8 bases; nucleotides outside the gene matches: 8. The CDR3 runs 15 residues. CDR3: CASKGTGAGDSPLHF. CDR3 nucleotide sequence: TGTGCCAGCAAGGGGACAGGGGCCGGGGATTCACCCCTCCACTTT.

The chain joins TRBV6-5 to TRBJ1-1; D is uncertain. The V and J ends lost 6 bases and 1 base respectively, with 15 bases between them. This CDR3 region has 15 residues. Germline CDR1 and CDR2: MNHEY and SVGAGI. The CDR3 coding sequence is TGTGCCAGCAGCCCCCTTCGGCGGGGGAACACTGAAGCTTTCTTT. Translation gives CASSPLRRGNTEAFF.

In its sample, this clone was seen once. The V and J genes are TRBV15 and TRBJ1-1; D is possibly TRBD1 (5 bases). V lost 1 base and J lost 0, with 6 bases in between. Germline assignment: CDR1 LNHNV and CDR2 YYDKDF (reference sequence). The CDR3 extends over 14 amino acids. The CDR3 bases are TGTGCCACCAGCAGAGGACAGTTGAACACTGAAGCTTTCTTT. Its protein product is CATSRGQLNTEAFF.

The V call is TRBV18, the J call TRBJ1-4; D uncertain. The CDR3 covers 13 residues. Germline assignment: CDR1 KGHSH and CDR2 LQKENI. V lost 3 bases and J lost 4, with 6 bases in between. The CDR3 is CASSPQINEKLFF. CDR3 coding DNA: TGTGCCAGCTCACCGCAGATTAATGAAAAACTGTTTTTT.

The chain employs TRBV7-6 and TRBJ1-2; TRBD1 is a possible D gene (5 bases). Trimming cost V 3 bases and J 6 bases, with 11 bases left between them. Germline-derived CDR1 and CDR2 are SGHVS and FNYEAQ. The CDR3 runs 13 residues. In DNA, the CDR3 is TGTGCCAGCAGCTTGGCCGGGGGGGATGGCTACACCTTC. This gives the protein CASSLAGGDGYTF.

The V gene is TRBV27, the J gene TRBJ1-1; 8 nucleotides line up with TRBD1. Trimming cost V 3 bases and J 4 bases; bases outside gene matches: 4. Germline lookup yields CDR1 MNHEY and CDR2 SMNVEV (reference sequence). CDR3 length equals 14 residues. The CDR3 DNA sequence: TGTGCCAGCAGTTTGCAGGGGGCGGTCACTGAAGCTTTCTTT. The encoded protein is CASSLQGAVTEAFF.